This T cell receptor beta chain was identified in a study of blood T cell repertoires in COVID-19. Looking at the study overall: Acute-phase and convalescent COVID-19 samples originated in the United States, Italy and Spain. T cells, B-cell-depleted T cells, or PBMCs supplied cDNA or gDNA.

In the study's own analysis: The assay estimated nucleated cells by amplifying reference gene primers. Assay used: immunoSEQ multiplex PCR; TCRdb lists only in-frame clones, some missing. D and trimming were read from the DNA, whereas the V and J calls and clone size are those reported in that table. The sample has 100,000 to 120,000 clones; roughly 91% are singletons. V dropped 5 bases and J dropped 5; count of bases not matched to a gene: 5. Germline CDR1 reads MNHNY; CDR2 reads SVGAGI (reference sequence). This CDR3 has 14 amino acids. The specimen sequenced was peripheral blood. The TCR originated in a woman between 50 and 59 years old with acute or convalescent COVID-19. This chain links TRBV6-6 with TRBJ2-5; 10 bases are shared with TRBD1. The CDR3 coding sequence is TGTGCCAGCAGTACGGGACAGGGGATGGAGACCCAGTACTTC. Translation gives CASSTGQGMETQYF.